The TCR beta chain under discussion was sequenced for a study of neurological immune-mediated disorders. The V and J ends lost 4 bases and 3 bases respectively, with 6 bases between them. This CDR3 is 13 amino acids long. Germline lookup yields CDR1 LNHDA and CDR2 SQIVND (reference sequence). This clonotype was seen only a few times. The target antigen is unknown. With 10-nucleotide random UMIs, 5'RACE was used to make the cDNA. MiXCR, applied by TCRdb to the 5' RACE reads, yields one record per CDR3 protein. This table has tens of thousands of distinct CDR3 sequences, approximately 5.9% appearing once. Study observations and caveats: Because no CDR3 amino acid sequences were shared across subjects by expanded clones, private repertoires were suggested in all groups.

The source of this sequence is a man between 18 and 35 years old in good health. The V call is TRBV19, the J call TRBJ1-4; tentatively, D is TRBD1 (5 bases). The source material was CD8+ T cells from blood. In DNA, the CDR3 is TGTGCCAGTAGTACGACAGCTAATGAAAAACTGTTTTTT. Its protein is CASSTTANEKLFF. Based on the CDR3 plus reference TRBV19 and TRBJ1-4, the full variable domain is DGGITQSPKYLFRKEGQNVTLSCEQNLNHDAMYWYRQDPGQGLRLIYYSQIVNDFQKGDIAEGYSVSREKKESFPLTVTSAQKNPTAFYLCASSTTANEKLFFGSGTQLSVL.